The TCR beta chain under discussion was sequenced for a study of blood T cell repertoires in COVID-19. Study information: Italy, Spain and the United States were the sources of the convalescent and acute COVID-19 samples.

Germline CDR1 and CDR2: SGHVS and FQNEAQ. V was clipped by 5 bases and J by 4 bases; unmatched bases: 13. There are 19 residues in the CDR3. Original processing methods: From reference gene primer amplification, estimates of nucleated cell counts were derived. Assay: immunoSEQ multiplex PCR; the TCRdb copy retains only in-frame clones and omits some. The V and J calls and the clone size are those of that table, but D and trimming were determined from the DNA. This sample has 200,000 to 300,000 clones, with approximately 90% found just once. The clonotype comes from a woman aged 35 to 49 who had recovered from COVID-19. V and J are TRBV7-8 and TRBJ2-2, with 13 bases aligning to TRBD2. Sample: peripheral blood. CDR3 sequence (DNA): TGTGCCAGCAGCCTCAGGTGGACTAGCGGGAGCCGGGGCACCGGGGAGCTGTTTTTT. Amino acids: CASSLRWTSGSRGTGELFF.